This T cell receptor (beta chain) was profiled in a study of T cell changes during pregnancy in multiple sclerosis. This CDR3 comprises 13 residues. Germline V gene sequence: CDR1 SSHAT, CDR2 FNYEAQ (reference sequence). Sequenced by immunoSEQ multiplex PCR; TCRdb stores in-frame clones only, minus some. Altogether 60,000 to 70,000 clones are present, approximately 90% being singletons, with the ten largest covering around 2.7%. This clone showed up just a few times. An end of the junction does not agree with germline; a read error may underlie this. The chain recombines TRBV7-7 with TRBJ2-5; possible D gene TRBD1, 7 bases. Sample: peripheral blood, taken in the second trimester of pregnancy. The origin of this receptor is a female donor in good health, enrolled as a control in a pregnancy study. In DNA, the CDR3 is TGTGCTAGCAGCGGCAGGGGGGCCGAGACCCAGTACTTC. Amino acids: CASSGRGAETQYF.